This T cell receptor beta chain derives from a study of tumor-infiltrating lymphocytes in localized non-small cell lung cancer. General study findings and limits: Each assay used a separate piece of the same tissue. T-cell fraction did not differ between immunotypes IM1 and IM2. Recurrence-free survival showed no association with tumor T-cell fraction. Only some patients had TCR sequencing, depending on available tissue.

Germline V lookup: CDR1 MNHEY, CDR2 SVGAGI. V lost 6 bases to trimming and J lost 0 bases, with 8 bases between them. This CDR3 is 13 amino acids long. Of note for this clone: Its specificity is not known.

Here immunoSEQ multiplex PCR was the method, and the copy in TCRdb shows in-frame clones only, minus some. The top ten hold roughly 2.7% of the sample, which has about 14,000 clones, roughly 80% seen once. The sequenced sample consisted of lung tumor tissue. The chain joins TRBV6-5 to TRBJ1-1; tentative D call: TRBD1 (5 bases). The TCR comes from a human donor with non-small cell lung cancer. CDR3 coding DNA: TGTGCCAGCAGCCCGACAGTGAACACTGAAGCTTTCTTT. Protein: CASSPTVNTEAFF.